Following are 3 T cell receptor beta chains from one sample sequenced in a study of cytomegalovirus exposure and HLA in healthy donors. It was with 60 Vbeta and 13 Jbeta primers that the PCR ran. Here immunoSEQ multiplex PCR was the method, and the copy in TCRdb shows in-frame clones only, minus some. The table shows roughly 150,000 clones, with roughly 70% occurring only once. Specimen: PBMCs. Every receptor here comes from a woman aged 45-65 years in good health and CMV-seropositive.

This chain links TRBV19 with TRBJ2-2; TRBD1 aligns across 10 bases. After removal of 9 bases from V and 3 bases from J, the junction contained 10 bases not matched to a gene. This CDR3 is built from 16 residues. Germline V lookup: CDR1 LNHDA, CDR2 SQIVND (reference sequence). CDR3 protein: CASGKRQGADTGELFF. The CDR3 DNA reads as TGTGCCAGCGGGAAAAGACAGGGGGCTGACACCGGGGAGCTGTTTTTT.

Points on this clone: This same CDR3 is encoded by further DNA sequences in the sample. The gene calls are TRBV6-1 and TRBJ1-1; 7 positions agree with TRBD1. This CDR3 comprises 13 residues. Germline assignment: CDR1 MNHNS and CDR2 SASEGT. V lost 6 bases and J lost 0; bases outside the gene matches: 1. CDR3 protein: CASRGQLNTEAFF. CDR3 in DNA: TGTGCCAGCAGGGGACAGTTGAACACTGAAGCTTTCTTT.

The chain has TRBV6-8 and TRBJ2-1; the match to TRBD2 covers 12 bases. This CDR3 contains 17 residues. Unmatched junction bases numbered 16, after V lost 2 bases and J lost 14 bases. Germline values: CDR1 MNHGY, CDR2 SAAAGT. The CDR3 bases are TGTGCCAGCAGTTACCTACTTGGACTAGCGGGGCCCCCGCGGGAGTTCTTC. Translation gives CASSYLLGLAGPPREFF.